Listed below are T cell receptor beta chains from one sample, sequenced in a study of blood T cells in healthy people across ages. TCRdb redid the calling of the 5' RACE reads with MiXCR, one entry per CDR3 protein. The table lists roughly 900,000 distinct CDR3 sequences, about 44% of them singletons. Sequenced input: blood. The source is a man in his thirties or forties in good health. The CDR3 runs from the conserved cysteine through the conserved F or W. The D gene is left open where the match is weak. Not every row has a clone size; where given, it reads once, few, many or a size class.

CDR3aa	CDR3nt	v_gene	len	abundance	j_gene	d_gene
CASSSDSGLLRKGYTF	TGTGCCAGCAGTTCCGACAGCGGACTCTTGCGGAAAGGCTACACCTTC	TRBV12-3/TRBV12-4	16	NA	TRBJ1-2	NA
CSVGGQGPVIYGHTF	TGCAGTGTGGGGGGACAGGGGCCAGTCATCTATGGCCACACCTTC	TRBV29-1	15	NA	TRBJ1-2	TRBD1
CASSEFPGTLYEQYF	TGCGCCAGCAGCGAATTTCCCGGGACCTTGTACGAGCAGTACTTC	TRBV4-1	15	few	TRBJ2-7	NA
CASSSMRFDYNEQFF	TGTGCCAGCAGTTCTATGCGGTTTGACTACAATGAGCAGTTCTTC	TRBV12-3/TRBV12-4	15	NA	TRBJ2-1	NA
CASSLDYPSSYEQYF	TGTGCCAGCAGCTTAGATTACCCGAGCTCCTACGAGCAGTACTTC	TRBV11-2	15	few	TRBJ2-7	NA
CASRTGANYGYIF	TGTGCCAGTCGGACAGGGGCCAACTATGGCTACATCTTC	TRBV6-1	13	NA	TRBJ1-2	TRBD1
CASSLGASTCYEQYF	TGTGCCAGCAGCTTAGGGGCGTCCACTTGCTACGAGCAGTACTTC	TRBV7-2	15	NA	TRBJ2-7	NA
CASSLDLAIAYEQYF	TGTGCCAGCAGCTTAGATCTAGCGATAGCCTACGAGCAGTACTTC	TRBV7-2	15	once	TRBJ2-7	NA
CASSLRPDSEAFF	TGTGCCAGCAGTCTTCGGCCCGACTCTGAAGCTTTCTTT	TRBV6-2/TRBV6-3	13	NA	TRBJ1-1	NA
CATKTSGTETQYF	TGTGCCACCAAGACTAGCGGGACAGAGACCCAGTACTTC	TRBV18	13	NA	TRBJ2-5	TRBD2
CASSAPTSSYNEQYF	TGTGCCAGCAGTGCACCGACAAGCTCCTACAATGAGCAGTACTTC	TRBV12-3/TRBV12-4	15	NA	TRBJ2-7	NA
CASSSATGTDYNEQFF	TGTGCCAGCAGCTCGGCCACCGGGACAGACTACAATGAGCAGTTCTTC	TRBV7-9	16	NA	TRBJ2-1	TRBD1
CASSLLGKSEAFF	TGTGCCAGCAGTTTATTAGGTAAATCTGAAGCTTTCTTT	TRBV27	13	few	TRBJ1-1	NA
CASSLYMAGGGITDTQYF	TGTGCCAGCAGCTTATATATGGCGGGAGGAGGAATCACAGATACGCAGTATTTT	TRBV7-2	18	few	TRBJ2-3	TRBD2
CASSALTGGYTEAFF	TGTGCCAGCAGCGCTCTCACAGGGGGATACACTGAAGCTTTCTTT	TRBV9	15	NA	TRBJ1-1	TRBD1
CASSSPRTSYEQYF	TGTGCCAGCAGTTCCCCGCGGACCTCCTACGAGCAGTACTTC	TRBV27	14	few	TRBJ2-7	NA
CATSRDPGPQETQYF	TGTGCCACCAGCAGAGACCCGGGACCCCAAGAGACCCAGTACTTC	TRBV15	15	few	TRBJ2-5	NA
CASSDVDIYTEAFF	TGTGCCAGCAGTGACGTGGATATCTACACTGAAGCTTTCTTT	TRBV25-1	14	NA	TRBJ1-1	NA
CASSYQGHDEQFF	TGTGCCAGCAGTTACCAGGGACACGATGAGCAGTTCTTC	TRBV6-2/TRBV6-3	13	few	TRBJ2-1	NA
CSAPPYTDTQYF	TGCAGTGCTCCTCCGTACACAGATACGCAGTATTTT	TRBV20-1	12	NA	TRBJ2-3	NA
CASSQDPSRPRGPQETQYF	TGCGCCAGCAGCCAAGATCCCTCCCGTCCGCGGGGGCCCCAGGAGACCCAGTACTTC	TRBV4-1	19	NA	TRBJ2-5	NA
CASSYSGDRTYNEQFF	TGTGCCAGCAGTTATAGCGGGGACCGAACCTACAATGAGCAGTTCTTC	TRBV28	16	few	TRBJ2-1	TRBD2
CSASDPGKQGYGYTF	TGCAGTGCTAGTGACCCGGGGAAGCAGGGCTATGGCTACACCTTC	TRBV20-1	15	NA	TRBJ1-2	NA
CASSQVDSHPNYGYTF	TGCGCCAGCAGCCAAGTTGACAGCCACCCTAACTATGGCTACACCTTC	TRBV4-1	16	NA	TRBJ1-2	NA
CASRATAFYTEAFF	TGTGCCAGCAGGGCGACAGCCTTTTACACTGAAGCTTTCTTT	TRBV6-2/TRBV6-3	14	NA	TRBJ1-1	NA
CASSPLGQINEKLFF	TGCGCCAGCAGCCCATTGGGACAGATTAATGAAAAACTGTTTTTT	TRBV5-1	15	NA	TRBJ1-4	TRBD1